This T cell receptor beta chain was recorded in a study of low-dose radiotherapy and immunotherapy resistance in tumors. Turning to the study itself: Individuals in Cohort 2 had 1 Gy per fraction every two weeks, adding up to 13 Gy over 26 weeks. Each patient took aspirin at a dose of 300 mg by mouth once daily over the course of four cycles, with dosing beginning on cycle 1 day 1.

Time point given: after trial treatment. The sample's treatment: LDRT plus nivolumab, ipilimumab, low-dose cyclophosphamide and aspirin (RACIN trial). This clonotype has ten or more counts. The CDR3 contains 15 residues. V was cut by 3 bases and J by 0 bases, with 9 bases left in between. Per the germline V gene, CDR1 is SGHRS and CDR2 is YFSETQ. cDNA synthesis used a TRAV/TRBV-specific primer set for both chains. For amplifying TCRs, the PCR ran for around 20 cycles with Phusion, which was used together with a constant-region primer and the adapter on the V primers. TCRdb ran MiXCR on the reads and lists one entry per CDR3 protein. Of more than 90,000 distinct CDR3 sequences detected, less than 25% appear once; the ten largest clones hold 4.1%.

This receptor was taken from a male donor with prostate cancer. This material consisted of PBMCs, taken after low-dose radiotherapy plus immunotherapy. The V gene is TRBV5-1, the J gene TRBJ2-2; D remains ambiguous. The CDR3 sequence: CASSSGRANTGELFF. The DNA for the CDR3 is TGCGCCAGCAGCTCTGGCCGCGCGAACACCGGGGAGCTGTTTTTT.